This TCR beta chain was retrieved from a study of blood T cells in healthy people across ages. Using a J-beta primer mix together with a sample-barcoded 5' primer, a second PCR was run for 7 to 11 cycles. In TCRdb, the 5' RACE reads were re-called with MiXCR into one record per CDR3 protein. Of 950,000 to 1,200,000 distinct CDR3 sequences in the sample, less than 45% were seen once. The V and J ends lost 1 base and 7 bases respectively, with 8 bases between them. The germline V gene encodes CDR1 DFQATT and CDR2 SNEGSKA (reference sequence). This CDR3 is 12 amino acids long. The sample comprised blood. This sequence originates from a man younger than 35 in good health. The chain is built from TRBV20-1 and TRBJ2-1; unclear D gene. The CDR3 region has the DNA TGCAGTGCTAGAGCAGTCTTTAATGAGCAGTTCTTC. It codes for CSARAVFNEQFF.